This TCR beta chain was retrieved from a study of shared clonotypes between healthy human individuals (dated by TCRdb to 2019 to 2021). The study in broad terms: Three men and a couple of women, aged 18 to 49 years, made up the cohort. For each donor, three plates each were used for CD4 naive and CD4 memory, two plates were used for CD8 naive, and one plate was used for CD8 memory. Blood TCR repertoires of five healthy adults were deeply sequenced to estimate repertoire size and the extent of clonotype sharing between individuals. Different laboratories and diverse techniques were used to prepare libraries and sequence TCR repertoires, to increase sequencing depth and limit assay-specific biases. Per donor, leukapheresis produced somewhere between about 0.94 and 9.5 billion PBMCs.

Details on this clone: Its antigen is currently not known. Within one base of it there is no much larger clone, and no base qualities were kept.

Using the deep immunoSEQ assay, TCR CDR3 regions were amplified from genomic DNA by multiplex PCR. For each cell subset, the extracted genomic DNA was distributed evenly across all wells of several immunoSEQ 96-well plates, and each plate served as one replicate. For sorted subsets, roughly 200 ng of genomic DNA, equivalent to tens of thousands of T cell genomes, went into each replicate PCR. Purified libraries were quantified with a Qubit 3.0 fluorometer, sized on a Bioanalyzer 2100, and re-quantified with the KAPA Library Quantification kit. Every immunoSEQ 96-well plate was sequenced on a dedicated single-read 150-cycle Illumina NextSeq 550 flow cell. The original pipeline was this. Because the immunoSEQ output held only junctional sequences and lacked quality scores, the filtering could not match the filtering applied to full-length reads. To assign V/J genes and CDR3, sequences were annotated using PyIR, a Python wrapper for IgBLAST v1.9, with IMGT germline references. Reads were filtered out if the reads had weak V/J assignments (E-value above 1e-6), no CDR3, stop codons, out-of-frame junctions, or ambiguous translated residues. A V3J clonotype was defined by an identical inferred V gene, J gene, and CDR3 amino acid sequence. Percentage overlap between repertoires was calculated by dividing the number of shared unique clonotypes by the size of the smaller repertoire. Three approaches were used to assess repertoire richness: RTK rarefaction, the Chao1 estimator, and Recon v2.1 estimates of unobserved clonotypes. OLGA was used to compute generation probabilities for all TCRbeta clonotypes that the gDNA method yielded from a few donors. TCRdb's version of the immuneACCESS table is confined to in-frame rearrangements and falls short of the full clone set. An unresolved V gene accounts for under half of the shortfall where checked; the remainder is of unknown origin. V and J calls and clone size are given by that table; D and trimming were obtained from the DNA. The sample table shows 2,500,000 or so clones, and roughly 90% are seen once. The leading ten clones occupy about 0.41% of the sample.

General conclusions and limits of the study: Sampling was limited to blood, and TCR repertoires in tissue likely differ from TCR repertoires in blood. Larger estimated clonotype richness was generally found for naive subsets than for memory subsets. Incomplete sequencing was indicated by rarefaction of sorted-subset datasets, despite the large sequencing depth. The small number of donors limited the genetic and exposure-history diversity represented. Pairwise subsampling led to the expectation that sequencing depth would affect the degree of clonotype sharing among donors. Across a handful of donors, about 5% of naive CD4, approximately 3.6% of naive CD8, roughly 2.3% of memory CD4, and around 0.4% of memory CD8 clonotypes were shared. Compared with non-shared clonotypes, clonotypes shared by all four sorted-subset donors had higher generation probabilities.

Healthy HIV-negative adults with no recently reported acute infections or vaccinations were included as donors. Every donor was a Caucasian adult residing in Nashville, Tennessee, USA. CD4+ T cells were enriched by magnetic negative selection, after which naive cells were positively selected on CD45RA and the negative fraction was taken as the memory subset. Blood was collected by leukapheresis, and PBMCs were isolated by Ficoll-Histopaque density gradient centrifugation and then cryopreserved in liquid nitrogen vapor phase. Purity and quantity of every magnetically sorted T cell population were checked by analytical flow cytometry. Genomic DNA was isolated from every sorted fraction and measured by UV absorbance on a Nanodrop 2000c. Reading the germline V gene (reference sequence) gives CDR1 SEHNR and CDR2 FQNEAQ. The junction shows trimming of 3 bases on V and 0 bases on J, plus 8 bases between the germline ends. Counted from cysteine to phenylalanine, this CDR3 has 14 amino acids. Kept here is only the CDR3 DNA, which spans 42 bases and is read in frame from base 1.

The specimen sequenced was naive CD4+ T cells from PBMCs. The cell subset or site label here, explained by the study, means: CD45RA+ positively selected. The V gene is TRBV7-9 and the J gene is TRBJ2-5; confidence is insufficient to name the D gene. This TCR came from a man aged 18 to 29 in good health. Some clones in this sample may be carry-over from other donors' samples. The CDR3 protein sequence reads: CASSFGQYQETQYF. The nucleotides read TGTGCCAGCAGCTTCGGGCAGTACCAAGAGACCCAGTACTTC. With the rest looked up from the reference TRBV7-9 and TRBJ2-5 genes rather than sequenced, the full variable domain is DTGVSQNPRHKITKRGQNVTFRCDPISEHNRLYWYRQTLGQGPEFLTYFQNEAQLEKSRLLSDRFSAERPKGSFSTLEIQRTEQGDSAMYLCASSFGQYQETQYFGPGTRLLVL.